This paragraph covers one T cell receptor beta chain sequence. PCR was performed a second time for about 6 to 11 cycles using a sample-barcoded 5' primer and a J-beta primer mix. Each CDR3 protein is one row after TCRdb ran MiXCR on the 5' RACE reads. The sample lists 1.6 million or so distinct CDR3 sequences, roughly 32% occurring once. The germline V gene has CDR1 MNHNS and CDR2 SASEGT. The CDR3 is 16 residues long. The ends lost 4 bases at V and 4 bases at J; junction bases unmatched: 7. This entry is derived from a study of blood T cells in healthy people across ages. Peripheral blood from each donor was collected in a volume of approximately 10 milliliters.

The sequencing sample was made of blood. The chain joins TRBV6-1 to TRBJ2-3; 11 bases are shared with TRBD2. The TCR comes from a woman between 25 and 40 years old in good health. The DNA for the CDR3 is TGTGCCAGCAGTGTACCACTAGCGGGGGTTGCAGATACGCAGTATTTT. This codes for CASSVPLAGVADTQYF.